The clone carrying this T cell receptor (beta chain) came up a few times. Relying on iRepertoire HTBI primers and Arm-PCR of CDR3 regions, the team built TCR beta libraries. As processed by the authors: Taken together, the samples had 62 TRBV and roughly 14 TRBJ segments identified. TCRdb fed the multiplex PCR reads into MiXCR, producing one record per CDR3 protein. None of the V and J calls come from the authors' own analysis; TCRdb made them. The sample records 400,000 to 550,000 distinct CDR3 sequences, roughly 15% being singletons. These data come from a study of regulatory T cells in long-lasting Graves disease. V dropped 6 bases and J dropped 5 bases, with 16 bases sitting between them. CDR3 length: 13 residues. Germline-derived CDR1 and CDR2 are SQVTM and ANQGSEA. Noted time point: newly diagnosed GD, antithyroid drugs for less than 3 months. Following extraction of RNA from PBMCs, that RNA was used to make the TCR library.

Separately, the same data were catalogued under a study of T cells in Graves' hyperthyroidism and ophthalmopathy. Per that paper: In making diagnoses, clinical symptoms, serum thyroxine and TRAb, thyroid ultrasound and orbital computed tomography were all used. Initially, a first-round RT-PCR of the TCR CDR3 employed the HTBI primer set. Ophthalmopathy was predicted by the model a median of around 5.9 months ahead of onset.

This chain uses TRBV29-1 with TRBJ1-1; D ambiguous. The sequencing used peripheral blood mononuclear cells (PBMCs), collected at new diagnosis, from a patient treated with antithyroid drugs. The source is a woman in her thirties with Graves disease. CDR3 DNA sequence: TGCAGCGTGGTATTCCCCAGGTGGACTGAAGCTTTCTTT. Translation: CSVVFPRWTEAFF.